These 25 T cell receptor beta chains share one sample of origin, sequenced in a study of Ad26.COV2.S vaccination and SARS-CoV-2 variants. This sample's treatment: over 15 received Ad26.COV2.S at low or high dose, single or two shots; roughly five received placebo; per-sample allocation not given. Collection of the samples took place on day 63 after the first injection of vaccine or placebo. Using immunoSEQ multiplex PCR, the repertoire was profiled, and TCRdb retains in-frame clones only, with some absent. This repertoire shows some 640,000 clones, roughly 90% found once; its top ten account for over 1.3%. The specimen was peripheral blood, collected in a trial of Ad26.COV2.S vaccine versus placebo. These receptor sequences come from a person aged 18-60 years who received the Ad26.COV2.S COVID-19 vaccine or a placebo.

This chain uses TRBV11-2 with TRBJ2-7; either TRBD1 or TRBD2 may fit D (6 bases each). Germline V gene sequence: CDR1 SGHAT, CDR2 FQNNGV. Between the trimmed V and J ends, which lost 4 bases and 1 base, there was a span of 17 bases. CDR3 length equals 16 residues. The CDR3 reads CASSWAGTGASYEQYF. The CDR3 nucleotides are TGTGCCAGCAGCTGGGCCGGAACGGGGGCATCCTACGAGCAGTACTTC.

The CDR3 DNA reads as TGTGCCAGCAGCCGACAGGGATTAGGGAACTATGGCTACACCTTC. Its protein is CASSRQGLGNYGYTF. This chain links TRBV14 with TRBJ1-2; 7 bases align to TRBD1. Germline CDR1 reads SGHDN; CDR2 reads FVKESK. With V trimmed by 4 bases and J by 2 bases, 7 bases remained unmatched. This CDR3 is 15 amino acids long.

The chain joins TRBV19 to TRBJ1-2; D is unclear. The V end was cut by 6 bases, the J end by 5 bases, with 16 bases between. The V gene's germline CDR1 is LNHDA and CDR2 SQIVND (reference sequence). This CDR3 has 14 residues. This chain's CDR3 is CASSYGRRNYGYTF. Written as DNA, the CDR3 is TGTGCCAGTAGCTATGGTCGACGGAATTATGGCTACACCTTC.

The chain carries TRBV3-1 (or the pseudogene TRBV3-2) and TRBJ1-5, with 7 bases fitting TRBD1. Germline lookup yields CDR1 LGHDT and CDR2 YNNKEL (reference sequence). The CDR3 runs 15 residues. J lost 4 bases, V lost 4 bases, and 7 bases had no gene match. The CDR3 loop reads CASSPGTVGNQPQHF. In DNA form, the CDR3 reads TGTGCCAGCAGCCCCGGGACAGTTGGGAATCAGCCCCAGCATTTT.

The table lists this clone with a few counts. The V call is TRBV9, the J call TRBJ1-6; 9 bases map to TRBD1. The trim removed 4 bases at V and 6 bases at J, leaving 5 bases unmatched. Germline CDR1 is SGDLS and CDR2 is YYNGEE. The CDR3 sequence is 15 residues long. The CDR3 protein is CASSTGGAGNSPLHF. The CDR3 coding sequence is TGTGCCAGCAGCACAGGGGGCGCAGGTAATTCACCCCTCCACTTT.

In the case of this clone: The sample carries other DNA sequences with the same CDR3. This chain links TRBV18 with TRBJ1-4; a weak D match, TRBD1 (5 bases). Per germline, CDR1 KGHSH and CDR2 LQKENI. The V gene lost 4 bases and the J gene lost 6 bases, with 9 bases spanning the gap. The CDR3 covers 13 residues. The CDR3, as DNA: TGTGCCAGCTCACAGGGGCGGGATGAAAAACTGTTTTTT. Residues: CASSQGRDEKLFF.

This clone came up once. The rearrangement links TRBV27 to TRBJ1-1, with D perhaps TRBD1 (5 bases). Germline V gene lookup returns CDR1 MNHEY and CDR2 SMNVEV (reference sequence). V was shortened by 6 bases and J by 1 base, with 21 bases between the two germline ends. CDR3 length: 17 amino acids. The CDR3 nucleotides read TGTGCCAGCAGATTGTTGGGGCTGTTTAGGGAGAACACTGAAGCTTTCTTT. Translating gives CASRLLGLFRENTEAFF.

This chain uses TRBV2 with TRBJ2-5; the D is unclear. V shed 2 bases and J shed 1 base, with 5 bases lying between them. The CDR3 totals 13 residues. CDR1 is SNHLY and CDR2 is FYNNEI in the germline V gene. The CDR3 sequence is CASSEQVQETQYF. The CDR3 DNA sequence: TGTGCCAGCAGTGAACAGGTCCAAGAGACCCAGTACTTC.

The chain has TRBV15 and TRBJ2-6; 8 bases are shared with TRBD1. CDR3 length: 20 amino acids. The V gene end was trimmed by 0 bases and the J gene end by 0 bases; junction bases not matched to a gene: 10. CDR1 is LNHNV, CDR2 YYDKDF, per germline (reference sequence). In DNA form, the CDR3 reads TGTGCCACCAGCAGAGACAGGGGGCGATCGGGGCACTCTGGGGCCAACGTCCTGACTTTC. Its protein product is CATSRDRGRSGHSGANVLTF.

The CDR3 region has the DNA TGTGCCAGCAGCTTGGACCTGGCTACCTCGACGACCCAGTACTTC. Residues: CASSLDLATSTTQYF. The chain carries TRBV5-4 and TRBJ2-5; D remains unclear. V was trimmed by 0 bases and J by 7 bases, leaving 16 bases between them. The CDR3 spans 15 residues. Germline CDR1 is SGHNT and CDR2 is YYREEE (reference sequence). Filled out from reference TRBV5-4 and TRBJ2-5, the complete variable domain reads ETGVTQSPTHLIKTRGQQVTLRCSSQSGHNTVSWYQQALGQGPQFIFQYYREEENGRGNFPPRFSGLQFPNYSSELNVNALELDDSALYLCASSLDLATSTTQYFGPGTRLLVL.

V usage is TRBV6-5 and J usage is TRBJ1-5, with D hard to call. The V gene lost 6 bases and the J gene lost 3 bases, with 12 bases spanning the gap. The CDR3 totals 14 residues. Germline assignment: CDR1 MNHEY and CDR2 SVGAGI. CDR3 bases: TGTGCCAGCAGACCCGGGTTTCTCAATCAGCCCCAGCATTTT. Protein product: CASRPGFLNQPQHF.

This clone showed up many times. The CDR3 region is CASRPRQLTDTQYF. As DNA, the CDR3 is TGTGCCAGTAGGCCACGGCAGCTCACAGATACGCAGTATTTT. The J gene is TRBJ2-3, the V gene TRBV19; D remains unclear. The V and J ends lost 6 bases and 2 bases respectively, with 12 bases between them. This CDR3 is built from 14 residues. Germline lookup yields CDR1 LNHDA and CDR2 SQIVND (reference sequence).

The chain combines TRBV12-5 with TRBJ1-6; D is perhaps TRBD1 (5 bases). The V end lost 1 base, the J end lost 1 base, and 14 bases lay between the germline ends. The germline V gene has CDR1 LGHNT and CDR2 FRNRAP. CDR3 length equals 18 residues. CDR3 protein: CASGLGKAGTSYNSPLHF. The CDR3 DNA reads TGTGCTAGTGGTTTGGGCAAAGCCGGGACTTCCTATAATTCACCCCTCCACTTT.

This clone has more than one count but fewer than ten. This sequence joins TRBV18 and TRBJ1-2, with a tentative D call TRBD1 (6 bases). The germline gives CDR1 KGHSH, CDR2 LQKENI. Trimming pared 5 bases from V and 2 bases from J, leaving 9 bases between. This CDR3 has 13 amino acids. The CDR3 sequence is CASSYDRNYGYTF. The DNA of the CDR3 is TGTGCCAGCTCATATGACAGGAACTATGGCTACACCTTC.

The chain employs TRBV27 and TRBJ1-5; D call uncertain. V lost 0 bases and J lost 7, with 13 bases in between. The CDR3 runs to 15 residues. The germline V gene encodes CDR1 MNHEY and CDR2 SMNVEV (reference sequence). CDR3 DNA: TGTGCCAGCAGTTTATCAGTCGCTCCGGGGCAGCCCCAGCATTTT. This translates into CASSLSVAPGQPQHF.

As for this clone: A junction boundary mismatches the germline segment, possibly from a read error. The V gene is TRBV4-3, the J gene TRBJ1-6; D remains ambiguous. Germline CDR1 and CDR2: LGHNA and YSLEER. This CDR3 comprises 17 residues. This CDR3 reads CASSQGVRNSDNSPLHF. For the CDR3, the DNA is TGCGCCAGCAGCCAAGGGGTGAGAAACTCCGATAATTCACCCCTCCACTTT.

This clone appeared a single time. Relative to the germline gene, one junction end is altered; a read error may explain this. The chain is built from TRBV19 and TRBJ2-1, with TRBD2 matching over 8 bases. Germline loops: CDR1 LNHDA, CDR2 SQIVND (reference sequence). This CDR3 spans 15 amino acids. CDR3 amino acids: CASSILDSGINEQFF. The CDR3, as DNA: TGTGCCAGTAGTATTCTGGATAGCGGGATAAATGAACAGTTCTTC.

This chain connects TRBV5-6 to TRBJ1-1; D unclear. Per germline, CDR1 SGHDT and CDR2 YYEEEE. Trimming removed 7 bases at V and 0 bases at J, with 13 bases between. The CDR3 runs 14 residues. The CDR3 DNA reads as TGTGCCAGCCACCGGCGAAACATGAACACTGAAGCTTTCTTT. Residues: CASHRRNMNTEAFF.

This clone was seen just once. The chain uses TRBV12-3 or TRBV12-4 and TRBJ1-1; D gene uncertain. The ends were cut back, 1 base at V and 4 bases at J, with 7 bases in the middle. The CDR3 contains 13 residues. CDR3 nucleotides: TGTGCCAGCAGTTTAGAGAGGTTCACTGAAGCTTTCTTT. It codes for CASSLERFTEAFF.

This chain links TRBV28 with TRBJ1-6; D remains unclear. Germline assignment: CDR1 MDHEN and CDR2 SYDVKM. This CDR3 spans 12 amino acids. Trimming stripped 2 bases from V and 12 bases from J, with 8 bases between. CDR3 coding DNA: TGTGCCAGCAGTTTACCCCCTAGACCCCTCCACTTT. Translation: CASSLPPRPLHF.

About this clone: This sample includes further DNA sequences coding for the same CDR3. The chain uses TRBV30 and TRBJ1-5, with D hard to call. CDR1 and CDR2 from the germline V gene are GTSNPN and SVGIG (reference sequence). V lost 0 bases and J 4 bases, leaving 7 bases between the germline ends. This CDR3 has 13 amino acids. The CDR3 DNA reads TGTGCCTGGAGTGTCCGGGGTAATCAGCCCCAGCATTTT. Its translation: CAWSVRGNQPQHF.

The CDR3 bases are TGTGCCAGCAGCCCTGGAACACAGATCGAGGAGACCCAGTACTTC. Amino acids: CASSPGTQIEETQYF. V gene TRBV5-8 combines with J gene TRBJ2-5; D gene uncertain. Germline CDR1 reads SGHTS; CDR2 reads YDEGEE. The CDR3 has 15 amino acids. Trimming pared 4 bases from V and 5 bases from J, leaving 18 bases between.

The chain joins TRBV5-1 to TRBJ2-2; TRBD1 might be the D (6 bases). The ends were cut back, 0 bases at V and 0 bases at J, with 12 bases in the middle. CDR1 and CDR2 from the germline V gene are SGHRS and YFSETQ. The CDR3 has 17 residues. The CDR3 is CASSLGDIPANTGELFF. CDR3 in DNA: TGCGCCAGCAGCTTGGGGGACATACCCGCGAACACCGGGGAGCTGTTTTTT.

The chain joins TRBV25-1 to TRBJ2-1; 11 nucleotides line up with TRBD2. In germline, CDR1 is MGHDK, CDR2 SYGVNS. Trimming removed 6 bases from V and 4 bases from J; junction bases left unmatched: 2. The CDR3 runs 14 residues. CDR3 DNA sequence: TGTGCCAGCAGGACTAGCGGGGATTACAATGAGCAGTTCTTC. Protein: CASRTSGDYNEQFF. The complete variable domain, with remaining parts taken from reference TRBV25-1 and TRBJ2-1, reads EADIYQTPRYLVIGTGKKITLECSQTMGHDKMYWYQQDPGMELHLIHYSYGVNSTEKGDLSSESTVSRIRTEHFPLTLESARPSHTSQYLCASRTSGDYNEQFFGPGTRLTVL.

This clone is a singleton in its sample. The gene calls are TRBV7-9 and TRBJ2-2; D is unclear. This CDR3 is 12 amino acids long. In germline, CDR1 is SEHNR, CDR2 FQNEAQ (reference sequence). Deletions cut 4 bases from V and 6 bases from J, with 6 bases between. CDR3 residues: CASSYFSGELFF. CDR3 coding DNA: TGTGCCAGCAGCTACTTCTCCGGGGAGCTGTTTTTT.